This TCR beta chain derives from a study of shared clonotypes between healthy human individuals. Study observations and caveats: Only a few donors were included, so the genetic and exposure-history diversity represented was limited.

Assay used: immunoSEQ multiplex PCR; TCRdb lists only in-frame clones, some missing. The data contain about 2.4 million clones, over 85% of them seen just once; the ten biggest clones take up 0.36%. Germline-derived CDR1 and CDR2 are SGHRS and YFSETQ. Losses at the gene ends were 3 bases for V and 3 bases for J; bases not matched to a gene: 4. The CDR3 runs to 15 residues. This clone was detected only once. Antigen unknown. Sequencing was done on a sample of naive CD4+ T cells from PBMCs. Subset described: CD45RA+ positively selected. The TCR comes from a young man in good health. Some clones in this sample may be carry-over from other donors' samples. This sequence joins TRBV5-1 and TRBJ2-7; 12 bases are shared with TRBD2. CDR3 amino acids: CASSSGLAGYYEQYF. CDR3 coding DNA: TGCGCCAGCAGCTCCGGACTAGCGGGATACTACGAGCAGTACTTC.